Given below is one T cell receptor (beta chain) in context. Its specificity is not known. A 120-subject validation cohort, separate from the roughly 680-subject first cohort, supplied the donors. This record belongs to a study of cytomegalovirus exposure and HLA in healthy donors. The CDR3 runs to 16 residues. Germline CDR1 SGHRS, CDR2 YFSETQ. After removal of 4 bases from V and 6 bases from J, the junction contained 8 bases not matched to a gene. Measured with immunoSEQ multiplex PCR; TCRdb has only the in-frame clones, and not every one. The sample carries 200,000 to 300,000 clones, 70% to 90% recorded once. Study conclusions and caveats: Cytomegalovirus status, reportedly, was diagnosed with high specificity and sensitivity by the classifier. Among TCR sequences, most were rare, though some public TCRs appeared in many donors. Subsequent analysis showed first-cohort TCR clusters tending to co-occur in roughly 130 validation repertoires.

Input material: PBMCs. The chain combines TRBV5-1 with TRBJ2-3; 13 bases match TRBD2. This clonotype originated in a woman aged 25 to 39 in good health and CMV-seropositive. CDR3 bases: TGCGCCAGCAGCCTTGGACTAGCGGGAGTTCCGGATACGCAGTATTTT. This encodes CASSLGLAGVPDTQYF.